This T cell receptor beta chain was identified during a study of T cells in Graves' hyperthyroidism and ophthalmopathy. In the study overall: Blood was drawn when the patient was first diagnosed and still untreated.

V lost 1 base and J lost 3; bases outside the gene matches: 1. The CDR3 length is 13 residues. From germline, CDR1 is DFQATT and CDR2 SNEGSKA (reference sequence). PBMCs were derived from around 10 ml fresh peripheral blood. RNA transcripts served as the template for amplifying TCR beta CDR3 regions. HTBI primers were employed in a first-round RT-PCR of the TCR CDR3. TCRdb reprocessed the multiplex PCR reads via MiXCR and lists one record per CDR3 protein. The sample lists hundreds of thousands of distinct CDR3 sequences, around 13% occurring once. This clonotype was counted at least ten times. Its antigen is undetermined. Whole-study results and caveats: Most clonotypes expanded in thyroid above 0.001 were likewise present in blood.

The sequence derives from a woman between 18 and 29 years old with Graves' hyperthyroidism. Sample: blood. This rearrangement joins TRBV20-1 to TRBJ2-5; 8 positions match TRBD2. DNA for the CDR3: TGCAGTGCTAGAGGTAGCGGGGAAGAGACCCAGTACTTC. This translates into CSARGSGEETQYF.